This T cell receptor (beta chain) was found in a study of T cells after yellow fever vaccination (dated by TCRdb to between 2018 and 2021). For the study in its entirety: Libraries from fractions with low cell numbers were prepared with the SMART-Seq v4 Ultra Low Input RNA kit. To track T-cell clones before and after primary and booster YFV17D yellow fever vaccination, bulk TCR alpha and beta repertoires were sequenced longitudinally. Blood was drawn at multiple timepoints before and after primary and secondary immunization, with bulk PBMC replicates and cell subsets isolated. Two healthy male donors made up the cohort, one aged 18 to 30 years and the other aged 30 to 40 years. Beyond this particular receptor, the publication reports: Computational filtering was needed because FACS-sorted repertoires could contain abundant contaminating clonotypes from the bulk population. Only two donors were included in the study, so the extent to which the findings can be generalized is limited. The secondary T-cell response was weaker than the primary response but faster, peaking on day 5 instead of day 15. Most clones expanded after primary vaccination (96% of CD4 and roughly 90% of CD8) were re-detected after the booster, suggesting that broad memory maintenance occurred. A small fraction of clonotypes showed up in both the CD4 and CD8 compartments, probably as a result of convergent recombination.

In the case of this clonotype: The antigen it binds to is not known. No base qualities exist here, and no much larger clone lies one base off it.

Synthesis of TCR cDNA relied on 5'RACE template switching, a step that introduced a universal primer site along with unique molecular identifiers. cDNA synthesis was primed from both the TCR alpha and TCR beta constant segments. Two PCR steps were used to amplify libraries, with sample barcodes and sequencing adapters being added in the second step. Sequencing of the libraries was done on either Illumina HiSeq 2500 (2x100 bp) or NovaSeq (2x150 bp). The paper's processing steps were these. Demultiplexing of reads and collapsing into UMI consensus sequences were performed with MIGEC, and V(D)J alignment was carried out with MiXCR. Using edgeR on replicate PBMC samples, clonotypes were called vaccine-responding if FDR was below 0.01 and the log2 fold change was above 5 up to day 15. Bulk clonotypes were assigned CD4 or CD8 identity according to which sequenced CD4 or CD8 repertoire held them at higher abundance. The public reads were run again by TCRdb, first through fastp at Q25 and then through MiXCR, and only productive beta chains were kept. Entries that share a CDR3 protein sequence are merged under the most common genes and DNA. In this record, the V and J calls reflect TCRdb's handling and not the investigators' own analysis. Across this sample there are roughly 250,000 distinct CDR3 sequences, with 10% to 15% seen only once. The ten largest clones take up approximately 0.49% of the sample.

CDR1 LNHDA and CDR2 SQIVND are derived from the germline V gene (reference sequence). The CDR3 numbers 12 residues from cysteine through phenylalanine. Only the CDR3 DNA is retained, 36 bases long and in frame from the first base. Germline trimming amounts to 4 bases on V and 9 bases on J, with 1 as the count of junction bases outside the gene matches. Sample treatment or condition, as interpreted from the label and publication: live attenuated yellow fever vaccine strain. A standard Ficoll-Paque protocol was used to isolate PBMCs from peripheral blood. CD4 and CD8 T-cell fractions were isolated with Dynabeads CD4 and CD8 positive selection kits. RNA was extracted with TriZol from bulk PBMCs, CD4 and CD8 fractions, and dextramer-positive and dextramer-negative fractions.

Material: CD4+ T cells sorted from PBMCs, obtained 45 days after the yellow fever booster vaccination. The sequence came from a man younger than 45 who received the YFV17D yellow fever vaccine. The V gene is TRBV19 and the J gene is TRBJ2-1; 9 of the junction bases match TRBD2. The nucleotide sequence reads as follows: TGTGCCAGTAGTAGGCGGGAGGGTGAGCAGTTCTTC. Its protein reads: CASSRREGEQFF.